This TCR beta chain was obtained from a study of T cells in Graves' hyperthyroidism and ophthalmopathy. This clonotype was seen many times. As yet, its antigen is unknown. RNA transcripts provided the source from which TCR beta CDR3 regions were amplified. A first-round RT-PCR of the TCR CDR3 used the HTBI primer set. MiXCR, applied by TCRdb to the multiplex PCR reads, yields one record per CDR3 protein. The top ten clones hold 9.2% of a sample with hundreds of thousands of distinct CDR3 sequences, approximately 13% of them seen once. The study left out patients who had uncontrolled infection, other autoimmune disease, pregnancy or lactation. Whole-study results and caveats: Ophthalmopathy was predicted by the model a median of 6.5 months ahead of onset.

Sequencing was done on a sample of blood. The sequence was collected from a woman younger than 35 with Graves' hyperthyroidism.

CDR3 loop: CASGHRDSRSNQPQHF. The CDR3 nucleotides read TGTGCTAGTGGCCACCGGGACTCCCGTAGCAATCAGCCCCAGCATTTT. The chain couples TRBV12-5 to TRBJ1-5; TRBD1 might be the D (5 bases). This CDR3 is built from 16 residues. Trimming removed 6 bases at V and 0 bases at J, with 15 bases between. The germline V gene has CDR1 LGHNT and CDR2 FRNRAP. The full variable domain, rest sourced from reference TRBV12-5 and TRBJ1-5, is DARVTQTPRHKVTEMGQEVTMRCQPILGHNTVFWYRQTMMQGLELLAYFRNRAPLDDSGMPKDRFSAEMPDATLATLKIQPSEPRDSAVYFCASGHRDSRSNQPQHFGDGTRLSIL.